This is a list of T cell receptor beta chains from one sample in a study of cytomegalovirus exposure and HLA in healthy donors. Sequencing used immunoSEQ multiplex PCR; TCRdb keeps in-frame clones, though not all of them. Here the sample spans under 130,000 clones, around three quarters being singletons. Sequencing input: PBMCs. All receptors derive from a man aged 50 to 60 in good health and CMV-seropositive. Both conserved end residues are part of each CDR3. D genes are given only for firm matches. The size entry is marked missing in some rows and otherwise reads once, few, many or a size class.

j_gene,abundance,d_gene,v_gene,CDR3aa,CDR3nt
TRBJ1-6,once,NA,TRBV4-1,CASSQGPLSQTPLHF,TGCGCCAGCAGCCAAGGGCCATTAAGTCAGACACCCCTCCACTTT
TRBJ2-7,NA,TRBD2,TRBV27,CASSSLTSGRAPGF,TGTGCCAGCAGTTCCCTGACTAGCGGGAGGGCCCCGGGCTTC
TRBJ1-5,NA,NA,TRBV6-1,CASSEMVYSNQPQHF,TGTGCCAGCAGTGAAATGGTCTATAGCAATCAGCCCCAGCATTTT
TRBJ1-1,NA,NA,TRBV5-4,CASSIPANPLLF,TGTGCCAGCAGCATCCCCGCGAACCCCCTCCTCTTT
TRBJ2-1,NA,TRBD2,TRBV5-1,CASSLAGEDEQFF,TGCGCCAGCAGCTTAGCGGGAGAGGATGAGCAGTTCTTC
TRBJ1-2,NA,TRBD1,TRBV6-5,CASSYSGTVGGGYTF,TGTGCCAGCAGTTATTCCGGGACAGTGGGCGGTGGCTACACCTTC
TRBJ2-7,NA,NA,TRBV9,CASSVGSSQYEQYF,TGTGCCAGCAGCGTAGGTTCTAGTCAATACGAGCAGTACTTC
TRBJ2-3,NA,TRBD2,TRBV11-2,CASSDGLAGVGRGTDTQYF,TGTGCCAGCAGTGACGGACTAGCGGGAGTCGGGCGTGGCACAGATACGCAGTATTTT
TRBJ1-5,NA,NA,TRBV11-2,CASSSSQQSNQPQHF,TGTGCCAGCAGCTCCTCACAACAAAGCAATCAGCCCCAGCATTTT
TRBJ2-5,NA,TRBD2,TRBV7-9,CSSSSAGGFQETQYF,TGTTCCAGCAGCTCAGCGGGAGGATTCCAAGAGACCCAGTACTTC
TRBJ1-5,few,NA,TRBV6-6,CASSYAQVAQHF,TGTGCCAGCAGTTATGCCCAGGTAGCCCAGCATTTT
TRBJ2-7,NA,NA,TRBV19,CASSIGPSGSYEQYF,TGTGCCAGTAGTATCGGTCCGAGCGGTTCCTACGAGCAGTACTTC
TRBJ1-1,NA,NA,TRBV4-2,CASSQDLKNTEAFF,TGTGCCAGCAGCCAAGATTTAAAGAACACTGAAGCTTTCTTT
TRBJ1-2,NA,NA,TRBV5-4,CASRPGGMDYGYTF,TGTGCCAGCAGGCCGGGGGGGATGGACTATGGCTACACCTTC
TRBJ1-1,few,NA,TRBV27,CASSHRRGSPEAFF,TGTGCCAGCAGTCATCGTAGGGGCAGCCCTGAAGCTTTCTTT
TRBJ2-3,NA,TRBD2,TRBV5-1,CASKVTSGMTDTQYF,TGCGCCAGCAAAGTCACTAGCGGGATGACAGATACGCAGTATTTT
TRBJ2-7,NA,TRBD2,TRBV4-2,CASSLRGLAFYEQYF,TGTGCCAGCAGCCTCCGAGGACTAGCCTTCTACGAGCAGTACTTC
TRBJ2-7,NA,TRBD2,TRBV9,CASSIGTSGIREQYF,TGTGCCAGCAGCATTGGGACTAGCGGGATTCGGGAGCAGTACTTC
TRBJ2-5,NA,NA,TRBV12-5,CASGLVPVEGFRGEAQYF,TGTGCTAGTGGTTTGGTACCTGTGGAGGGTTTTCGGGGAGAGGCCCAGTACTTC
TRBJ1-4,once,NA,TRBV13,CASSPSDGVNKKLFF,TGTGCCAGCAGCCCATCCGACGGGGTAAATAAAAAACTGTTTTTT
TRBJ1-4,NA,NA,TRBV7-8,CASSPRFSTNEKLFF,TGTGCCAGCAGCCCGCGGTTTTCAACTAATGAAAAACTGTTTTTT
TRBJ2-7,few,NA,TRBV29-1,CSVERGQPGSYEQYF,TGCAGCGTTGAACGTGGACAGCCCGGCTCCTACGAGCAGTACTTC
TRBJ1-2,NA,TRBD1,TRBV6-1,CASIWGQGSYGYTF,TGTGCCAGCATTTGGGGACAGGGTAGCTATGGCTACACCTTC
TRBJ2-3,NA,NA,TRBV5-8,CASSQFSTDTQYF,TGTGCCAGCAGCCAATTTAGCACAGATACGCAGTATTTT
TRBJ1-5,NA,NA,TRBV5-1,CASSLYGNQPQHF,TGCGCCAGCAGCTTATACGGTAATCAGCCCCAGCATTTT
TRBJ1-3,NA,NA,TRBV6-5,CASSSPFSSGNTIYF,TGTGCCAGCAGTTCACCATTTAGCTCTGGAAACACCATATATTTT
TRBJ1-3,NA,NA,TRBV5-1,CASSLVLGRINFGNTIYF,TGCGCCAGCAGCTTGGTACTTGGCAGGATCAATTTTGGAAACACCATATATTTT
TRBJ2-2,NA,TRBD2,TRBV27,CASSLRLRGGRSVGELFF,TGTGCCAGCAGTTTAAGATTGCGGGGGGGCCGGTCGGTCGGGGAGCTGTTTTTT
TRBJ2-2,NA,TRBD1,TRBV5-1,CASSILQGGTGELFF,TGCGCCAGCAGCATACTACAGGGGGGAACCGGGGAGCTGTTTTTT
TRBJ2-7,NA,TRBD2,TRBV2,CASSPLAGVLYEQYF,TGTGCCAGCAGCCCACTAGCGGGAGTGCTCTACGAGCAGTACTTC
TRBJ2-7,NA,TRBD1,TRBV6-5,CASRYPDRGGLYEQYF,TGTGCCAGCAGATACCCCGACAGGGGGGGCCTCTACGAGCAGTACTTC
TRBJ2-4,NA,TRBD2,TRBV10-3,CASAGALAKNIQYF,TGTGCCAGCGCGGGAGCGCTAGCCAAAAACATTCAGTACTTC
TRBJ2-3,NA,TRBD2,TRBV5-8,CASSPGLAASTDTQYF,TGTGCCAGCAGCCCGGGACTAGCGGCTAGCACAGATACGCAGTATTTT
TRBJ2-7,NA,NA,TRBV5-1,CASSFHRNEQYF,TGCGCCAGCAGCTTCCACAGGAACGAGCAGTACTTC
TRBJ1-2,few,TRBD1,TRBV5-4,CASSRETGANGYTF,TGTGCCAGCAGCAGAGAGACAGGGGCTAATGGCTACACCTTC
TRBJ2-3,NA,TRBD2,TRBV5-1,CASSLGPAGESTDTQYF,TGCGCCAGCAGCTTGGGCCCAGCGGGAGAAAGCACAGATACGCAGTATTTT
TRBJ1-1,once,TRBD1,TRBV6-5,CASRPRGAMNTEAFF,TGTGCCAGCAGGCCCAGGGGGGCCATGAACACTGAAGCTTTCTTT
TRBJ2-6,once,TRBD1,TRBV6-5,CASSYRGPGANVLTF,TGTGCCAGCAGTTACAGGGGGCCTGGGGCCAACGTCCTGACTTTC
TRBJ1-5,NA,NA,TRBV19,CASSILRQVNQPQHF,TGTGCCAGTAGTATACTTCGACAGGTCAATCAGCCCCAGCATTTT
TRBJ2-1,NA,NA,TRBV30,CAWSRGGTYNEQFF,TGTGCCTGGAGTAGGGGGGGCACCTACAATGAGCAGTTCTTC
TRBJ2-1,NA,NA,TRBV5-1,CASSLVAGHYNEQFF,TGCGCCAGCAGCTTGGTGGCAGGACACTACAATGAGCAGTTCTTC
TRBJ2-3,NA,NA,TRBV29-1,CSVVRTADTQYF,TGCAGCGTTGTGAGAACAGCAGATACGCAGTATTTT
TRBJ2-2,NA,TRBD2,TRBV11-2,CASSPGGTGELFF,TGTGCCAGCAGCCCGGGGGGGACCGGGGAGCTGTTTTTT